The sequence of this T cell receptor beta chain was determined in a study of CD4 T cells in relation to SARS-CoV-2 and coronaviruses. Study-wide background: Shared crossreactive spike epitopes were mapped to their HLA restriction.

About this clone itself: Its antigen is not known.

Study-level findings and limits: According to naive versus memory sequencing, detected responses are memory recall, not newly primed.

Uncultured naive and memory CD4+ T cells supplied DNA for deep TCR-beta sequencing. Libraries were prepared by immunoSEQ multiplex PCR; TCRdb keeps only in-frame clonotypes and omits some of them. Of under 70,000 clones in the sample, approximately 90% were seen once. The germline CDR1 and CDR2 sequences are SQVTM and ANQGSEA. The CDR3 consists of 11 residues. V lost 3 bases and J lost 15; bases outside the gene matches: 2. CD4+ T cells from unexposed donors were obtained before the COVID-19 pandemic (2011-2018). This chain connects TRBV29-1 to TRBJ2-2; 12 positions match TRBD2. The receptor's source is a human donor in good health. Material: memory CD4+ T cells from PBMCs. The CDR3 sequence is CSVELAGGMFF. CDR3 in DNA: TGCAGCGTTGAGCTAGCGGGAGGGATGTTTTTT.